Below are 32 T cell receptor beta chains sequenced from a single sample in a study of CD8+ T cells in alopecia areata (dated by TCRdb to 2016 to 2019). The protocol used for the library was the immunoSEQ multiplex PCR assay. For TCR sequencing, RNA was extracted from every sample and reverse transcribed into cDNA to serve as template. TCRdb took over this immuneACCESS table, retaining in-frame rearrangements with V and J assigned. Such tables are incomplete; in checked studies, under half of the missing clones stem from an unresolved V gene, and the remainder is unexplained. In this sample the table shows over 5,500 clones, and no singletons are among them. The top ten clonotypes cover around 28% of the sample. This sample's time point label indicates: mouse skin 6 weeks after grafting, around onset of hair loss. Sequenced material: skin, taken at week 6. These receptor sequences come from a C3H/HeJ mouse with alopecia areata. Mice of this strain bear MHC haplotype H2-k.

This clone was seen more than once but under ten times. Genes and germline come from the mouse. The CDR3 end falls 4 residues outside the read, so it is completed with the germline J gene. The V gene is TRBV19, the J gene TRBJ1-1; D might be TRBD1 (5 bases). This CDR3 contains 14 residues. Germline V CDR1 and CDR2: FNHDT, SITEND (reference sequence). Trimming removed 0 bases from V and 0 bases from J, with 6 bases in between. CDR3 sequence: CASSIEDTNTEVFF. CDR3 bases read: TGTGCCAGCAGTATAGAGGACACAAACACA.

Turning to this clone: These gene names are mouse names. The read stops 4 residues short of the end of the CDR3; the missing end is completed from the germline J gene. This chain connects TRBV5 to TRBJ2-3, with a tentative D call TRBD1 (6 bases). Germline CDR1 reads LGHNA; CDR2 reads YNLKQL (reference sequence). The CDR3 covers 13 residues. V was clipped by 4 bases and J by 3 bases, with 8 bases between them. CDR3 amino acids: CASSRGTAETLYF. The part of the CDR3 DNA that was read is TGTGCCAGCAGCCGCGGGACAGCAGAA.

This clone was counted at least ten times. Genes and germline are mouse. The CDR3 is cut off 4 residues early in the read; its end comes from the germline J gene. The chain has TRBV17 and TRBJ1-2; 11 bases fit TRBD1. V shed 9 bases and J 3 bases; nucleotides not matched to a gene: 0. CDR3 size: 12 residues. Germline CDR1 is MNHDT and CDR2 is YYDKIL. The part of the CDR3 DNA that was read is TGTGCTAGGGGACAGGGGGACTCC. Its translation: CARGQGDS. The whole CDR3 sequence is CARGQGDSDYTF. The complete variable domain, with remaining parts taken from reference TRBV17 and TRBJ1-2, reads DTTVKQNPRYKLARVGKPVNLICSQTMNHDTMYWYQKKPNQAPKLLLFYYDKILNREADTFEKFQSSRPNNSFCSLYIGSAGLEYSAMYLCARGQGDSDYTFGSGTRLLVI.

Concerning this clone itself: Each gene name is a mouse one. The CDR3 end is not reached by the read, which stops 4 residues before it; the germline J gene fills it in. V usage is TRBV13-3 and J usage is TRBJ2-4; TRBD2 matches 11 bases. The CDR3 covers 15 residues. The V gene end was trimmed by 7 bases and the J gene end by 0 bases; junction bases not matched to a gene: 4. Germline V gene sequence: CDR1 NNHDY, CDR2 SYVADS. The CDR3 here is CASRRDWGSQNTLYF. The covered CDR3 bases are TGTGCCAGCCGCCGGGACTGGGGGAGTCAAAAC.

As for this clone: Gene names denote mouse genes. Sequencing ends 4 residues short of the CDR3 end; the germline J gene provides the rest. The chain links TRBV1 to TRBJ2-1, with 8 bases matching TRBD1. This CDR3 region has 16 residues. Germline CDR1 and CDR2: NSQYPW and LRSPGD (reference sequence). V lost 0 bases, J lost 3 bases, and 4 bases stayed unmatched. This chain's CDR3 is CTCSADQGAGYAEQFF. CDR3 DNA (partial): TGCACCTGCAGTGCAGATCAGGGGGCTGGCTATGCT.

In the case of this clone: Gene names and germline refer to mouse. The read is 4 residues too short to cover the CDR3 end, so that end is filled in from the germline J gene. The chain is built from TRBV13-3 and TRBJ1-1; 8 bases match TRBD1. Trimming cost V 2 bases and J 1 base; bases outside gene matches: 1. In germline, CDR1 is NNHDY, CDR2 SYVADS. This CDR3 region has 14 residues. CDR3 DNA, as far as it was read: TGTGCCAGCAGTGAGGGGACAGGAAACACA. It encodes CASSEGTGNT. The entire CDR3 protein reads CASSEGTGNTEVFF.

This clone appeared a few times. Gene labels here are mouse ones. The DNA ends 4 residues before the CDR3 does, and the rest of the CDR3 is filled in from the germline J gene. This chain joins TRBV14 and TRBJ1-1; a weak D match, TRBD1 (6 bases). The length of the CDR3 is 14 residues. V dropped 1 base and J dropped 0 bases, with 7 bases sitting between them. The germline gives CDR1 SGHDT, CDR2 FRDEAV. The covered CDR3 bases are TGTGCCAGCAGTTTCGGGACAACAAACACA. Translating it yields CASSFGTTNT. Given in full, the CDR3 is CASSFGTTNTEVFF.

At least ten counts were recorded for this clone. The gene symbols are mouse symbols. The DNA ends 4 residues before the CDR3 does, and the rest of the CDR3 is filled in from the germline J gene. The chain recombines TRBV13-2 with TRBJ2-7; TRBD1 might be the D (5 bases). The ends were cut back, 1 base at V and 3 bases at J, with 8 bases in the middle. The CDR3 has 13 amino acids. Germline-derived CDR1 and CDR2 are NNHNN and SYGAGS (reference sequence). The CDR3 sequence is CASGDSGFYEQYF. Incomplete CDR3 DNA: TGTGCCAGCGGTGATTCAGGGTTCTAT.

This clone was detected a few times. The gene names given are mouse names. The read comes to an end 4 residues before the CDR3 does, leaving the germline J gene to fill in the end. This chain joins TRBV19 and TRBJ2-5; D might be TRBD2 (5 bases). Trimming stripped 2 bases from V and 2 bases from J, with 9 bases between. The CDR3 is made up of 14 amino acids. Germline loops: CDR1 FNHDT, CDR2 SITEND (reference sequence). The sequenced part of the CDR3 DNA is TGTGCCAGCAGTATTCTGGGCACCCAAGAC. This translates into CASSILGTQD. The whole CDR3 sequence is CASSILGTQDTQYF.

This clone is medium-sized in the sample. Genes and germline come from the mouse. The CDR3 extends 4 residues past the end of the read, so its final part is completed from the germline J gene. The genes are TRBV19 and TRBJ2-1; TRBD1 aligns across 8 bases. There are 13 residues in the CDR3. From germline, CDR1 is FNHDT and CDR2 SITEND (reference sequence). CDR3 bases read: TGTGCCAGCAGTCTCAGGACAGGGGCT. It yields the protein CASSLRTGA. The CDR3 in full is CASSLRTGAEQFF. Full variable domain (rest looked up from reference TRBV19 and TRBJ2-1): GGIITQTPKFLIGQEGQKLTLKCQQNFNHDTMYWYRQDSGKGLRLIYYSITENDLQKGDLSEGYDASREKKSSFSLTVTSAQKNEMAVFLCASSLRTGAEQFFGPGTRLTVL.

This clone turned up a few times. Mouse gene names apply. Sequencing ends 4 residues short of the CDR3 end; the germline J gene provides the rest. The chain carries TRBV5 and TRBJ1-2; the match to TRBD1 covers 9 bases. The V gene's germline CDR1 is LGHNA and CDR2 YNLKQL (reference sequence). The CDR3 loop spans 14 amino acids. CDR3 DNA (partial): TGTGCCAGCAGCCCCCCCCGGGACAGGGCC. Amino acids: CASSPPRDRA. The full CDR3 protein is CASSPPRDRADYTF.

This clone was detected many times. Each gene name is a mouse one. The CDR3 is cut off 4 residues early in the read; its end comes from the germline J gene. The chain employs TRBV19 and TRBJ2-1, with TRBD1 matching 8 bases. Germline V gene sequence: CDR1 FNHDT, CDR2 SITEND (reference sequence). This CDR3 has 14 amino acids. Trimming at V came to 4 bases and at J to 3 bases, leaving 3 bases not matched to a gene. CDR3 protein: CASSATGGYAEQFF. CDR3 DNA, as far as it was read: TGTGCCAGCAGTGCAACAGGGGGCTATGCT.

This clone was counted ten times or more. Mouse gene names and germline throughout. The CDR3 end is not reached by the read, which stops 4 residues before it; the germline J gene fills it in. The chain joins TRBV13-3 to TRBJ2-7, with 7 bases identical to TRBD1. The CDR3 totals 13 residues. Germline lookup yields CDR1 NNHDY and CDR2 SYVADS. Here the CDR3 reads CASSPQGMDEQYF. Partial CDR3 DNA: TGTGCCAGCAGTCCACAGGGGATGGAT.

By its share, this clone is medium-sized. Gene names and germline match the mouse. The read ends 4 residues before the CDR3 terminus; that terminus is restored from the germline J gene. The V gene is TRBV19, the J gene TRBJ1-2, with 9 nucleotides matching TRBD1. The V gene end was trimmed by 3 bases and the J gene end by 3 bases; junction bases not matched to a gene: 3. Per the germline V gene, CDR1 is FNHDT and CDR2 is SITEND (reference sequence). The CDR3 totals 14 residues. The DNA read from the CDR3 is TGTGCCAGCAGTAAACAGGGGGCGGACTCC. Encoded protein: CASSKQGADS. In full, the CDR3 reads CASSKQGADSDYTF.

This clone ranks as medium-sized. Any gene name here is a mouse gene name. The DNA ends 4 residues before the CDR3 does, and the rest of the CDR3 is filled in from the germline J gene. The chain has TRBV29 and TRBJ2-1; a possible D gene is TRBD1 (6 bases). The CDR3 spans 13 residues. CDR1 and CDR2 (germline): MSHET, SYDVDS. The ends were cut back, 6 bases at V and 5 bases at J, with 11 bases in the middle. The part of the CDR3 DNA that was read is TGTGCTAGCAGCCAGGGGCTGGATGCT. Translated: CASSQGLDA. The complete CDR3 sequence is CASSQGLDAEQFF.

The table lists this clone with a few counts. Gene and germline names: mouse. Read data end 4 residues before the CDR3 end; the end is taken from the germline J gene. The rearrangement uses TRBV13-2 and TRBJ2-3; 8 bases map to TRBD2. Germline V lookup: CDR1 NNHNN, CDR2 SYGAGS (reference sequence). This CDR3 comprises 16 residues. With V trimmed by 7 bases and J by 0 bases, 10 bases remained unmatched. Here the CDR3 reads CASSGWGVSSAETLYF. The sequenced CDR3 bases are TGTGCCAGCAGTGGCTGGGGGGTGTCTAGTGCAGAA.

This clone was seen at least ten times. These gene names are mouse names. Sequencing ends 4 residues short of the CDR3 end; the germline J gene provides the rest. The V call is TRBV16, the J call TRBJ1-2, with D hard to call. V dropped 0 bases and J dropped 2 bases, with 13 bases sitting between them. Germline CDR1 SGHSA, CDR2 FRNQAP. The CDR3 is 16 residues long. The CDR3 region is CASSLDTGRRNSDYTF. Incomplete CDR3 DNA: TGTGCAAGCAGCTTAGATACTGGGCGGCGGAACTCC.

This clone was picked up many times. The germline and genes are mouse ones. The read ends 4 residues before the CDR3 terminus; that terminus is restored from the germline J gene. This chain connects TRBV3 to TRBJ2-1, with a weak D call TRBD1 (6 bases). The CDR3 is 16 residues long. V lost 0 bases to trimming and J lost 6 bases, with 15 bases between them. CDR1 SNHLY and CDR2 FYNGKV come from the germline V gene (reference sequence). CDR3 DNA, as far as it was read: TGTGCCAGCAGCTTAGCATTACAGGGAAGGGGTGCT. Amino acids: CASSLALQGRGA. The CDR3 as a whole reads CASSLALQGRGAEQFF.

This clone was counted many times. The listed genes are named as in mouse. The missing CDR3 end, 4 residues past where the read stops, is filled in from the germline J gene. The V gene is TRBV1, the J gene TRBJ2-3, with TRBD1 as a possible D gene (5 bases). Germline CDR1 NSQYPW, CDR2 LRSPGD (reference sequence). V lost 0 bases, J lost 0 bases, and 7 bases lay in between. The CDR3 totals 15 residues. CDR3 sequence: CTCSADRASAETLYF. Incomplete CDR3 DNA: TGCACCTGCAGTGCAGACAGGGCTAGTGCAGAA.

Notes on this clone: Gene names follow the mouse nomenclature. The read ends 4 residues before the CDR3 terminus; that terminus is restored from the germline J gene. The chain is built from TRBV3 and TRBJ2-5; TRBD1 matches at 7 bases. Germline V gene sequence: CDR1 SNHLY, CDR2 FYNGKV (reference sequence). J lost 2 bases, V lost 8 bases, and 7 bases had no gene match. This CDR3 has 14 amino acids. CDR3 amino acids: CASGDAGGQDTQYF. The DNA read from the CDR3 is TGTGCCAGCGGTGATGCAGGGGGCCAAGAC. Full variable domain (missing parts from reference TRBV3 and TRBJ2-5): GPKVLQIPSHQIIDMGQMVTLNCDPVSNHLYFYWYKQILGQQMEFLVNFYNGKVMEKSKLFKDQFSVERPDGSYFTLKIQPTALEDSAVYFCASGDAGGQDTQYFGPGTRLLVL.

Of note for this clone: The gene names given are mouse names. The read stops 4 residues short of the end of the CDR3; the missing end is completed from the germline J gene. This chain uses TRBV19 with TRBJ1-1; the D is unclear. Germline loops: CDR1 FNHDT, CDR2 SITEND (reference sequence). Trimming left V 2 bases short and J 0 bases short, with 5 bases between. CDR3 length equals 13 residues. The chain's CDR3 is CASSILTNTEVFF. The DNA read from the CDR3 is TGTGCCAGCAGTATTCTAACAAACACA.

This clone has only a few counts. Gene names and germline refer to mouse. The read is 4 residues too short to cover the CDR3 end, so that end is filled in from the germline J gene. This chain uses TRBV3 with TRBJ2-4; TRBD2 is a possible D gene (6 bases). Looked up from germline, CDR1 is SNHLY and CDR2 is FYNGKV (reference sequence). This CDR3 spans 14 amino acids. The CDR3 region is CASSLEWTENTLYF. The sequenced CDR3 bases are TGTGCCAGCAGCTTAGAGTGGACTGAAAAC.

Regarding this clone: The genes and germline here are from mouse. From the germline J gene comes the end of the CDR3, since the read stops 3 residues before it. The rearrangement joins TRBV5 to TRBJ1-3, with TRBD1 matching over 9 bases. The CDR3 has 16 residues. After removal of 1 base from V and 2 bases from J, the junction contained 3 bases not matched to a gene. Germline CDR1 is LGHNA and CDR2 is YNLKQL (reference sequence). CDR3 region: CASSQAGTGTGNTLYF. Partial CDR3 DNA: TGTGCCAGCAGCCAAGCCGGGACAGGGACTGGAAATACG.

This clone is medium-sized (0.01 to 0.1%) in the sample. These gene names are mouse names. The DNA ends 4 residues before the CDR3 does, and the rest of the CDR3 is filled in from the germline J gene. V and J are TRBV5 and TRBJ2-7; the match to TRBD2 covers 11 bases. The V gene's germline CDR1 is LGHNA and CDR2 YNLKQL (reference sequence). This CDR3 spans 15 amino acids. J lost 2 bases, V lost 4 bases, and 4 bases had no gene match. The DNA read from the CDR3 is TGTGCCAGCAGCCTCGACTGGGGGGGACCCTAT. Its translation: CASSLDWGGPY. The complete CDR3 protein is CASSLDWGGPYEQYF.

This clone was observed a handful of times. Gene names follow the mouse nomenclature. From the germline J gene comes the end of the CDR3, since the read stops 4 residues before it. J is TRBJ2-1 and V is TRBV13-2; 10 nucleotides align to TRBD2. The CDR3 is 16 residues long. V shed 0 bases, J shed 5 bases, and the junction held 5 bases outside the gene matches. Germline V gene sequence: CDR1 NNHNN, CDR2 SYGAGS (reference sequence). The CDR3 region is CASGDAGGALDAEQFF. CDR3 bases read: TGTGCCAGCGGTGATGCTGGGGGGGCGCTCGATGCT.

This clone was counted ten times or more. Germline and genes here are mouse. From the germline J gene comes the end of the CDR3, since the read stops 4 residues before it. The chain combines TRBV1 with TRBJ1-1; no clear D. The CDR3 consists of 13 residues. Germline values: CDR1 NSQYPW, CDR2 LRSPGD (reference sequence). CDR3 in amino acids: CTCSADSSTEVFF. CDR3 DNA, as far as it was read: TGCACCTGCAGTGCAGATAGCAGTACA.

Comment on this clone: The gene names here belong to mouse. The CDR3 loop is CASSDWGSSYEQYF. The CDR3 bases that were read are TGTGCCAGCAGTGACTGGGGAAGCTCCTAT. The V and J genes are TRBV13-3 and TRBJ2-7, with TRBD2 as a possible D gene (6 bases). The CDR3 end falls 4 residues outside the read, so it is completed with the germline J gene. V dropped 2 bases and J dropped 0 bases, with 9 bases sitting between them. Per the germline V gene, CDR1 is NNHDY and CDR2 is SYVADS. The CDR3 has 14 residues.

This clone has ten or more counts. Genes here carry mouse names. The CDR3 goes on 4 residues after the read ends, and that part is filled in from the germline J gene. V is TRBV1 and J is TRBJ1-1, with 9 bases identical to TRBD1. This CDR3 is 14 amino acids long. CDR1 and CDR2 from the germline V gene are NSQYPW and LRSPGD (reference sequence). CDR3 amino acids: CTCSHRGRETEVFF. The CDR3 DNA, read in part, is TGCACCTGCAGTCACAGGGGGCGAGAGACA.

On this clone itself: Gene names and germline match the mouse. The read halts 4 residues ahead of the CDR3 end, with the missing end drawn from the germline J gene. V and J are TRBV29 and TRBJ1-2, with D possibly matching TRBD1 (5 bases). The length of the CDR3 is 13 residues. The V end lost 2 bases, the J end lost 1 base, and 5 bases lay between the germline ends. Germline assignment: CDR1 MSHET and CDR2 SYDVDS. The CDR3 bases that were read are TGTGCTAGCAGTTTAACAGGAAACTCC. Its protein product is CASSLTGNS. The entire CDR3 is CASSLTGNSDYTF. Looking up the rest from reference TRBV29 and TRBJ1-2 gives the full variable domain: DMKVTQMPRYLIKRMGENVLLECGQDMSHETMYWYRQDPGLGLQLIYISYDVDSNSEGDIPKGYRVSRKKREHFSLILDSAKTNQTSVYFCASSLTGNSDYTFGSGTRLLVI.

For this clone: Gene and germline names: mouse. The CDR3 end is not reached by the read, which stops 4 residues before it; the germline J gene fills it in. This chain connects TRBV13-1 to TRBJ2-1, with 7 bases identical to TRBD2. V was clipped by 7 bases and J by 1 base; unmatched bases: 5. The germline V gene encodes CDR1 NSHNY and CDR2 SYGAGN. The CDR3 contains 14 residues. The CDR3 protein is CASGAWGNYAEQFF. The DNA read from the CDR3 is TGTGCCAGCGGTGCCTGGGGGAACTATGCT.

This clone appeared a few times. The listed genes are named as in mouse. The read falls 4 residues short of the CDR3 end, and the missing part is taken from the germline J gene. The rearrangement links TRBV13-3 to TRBJ2-1; 12 bases align to TRBD2. The CDR3 is 16 amino acids. V was clipped by 5 bases and J by 6 bases; unmatched bases: 9. CDR1 is NNHDY and CDR2 is SYVADS in the germline V gene. This chain's CDR3 is CASSPDWGGASAEQFF. The sequenced CDR3 bases are TGTGCCAGCAGCCCCGACTGGGGGGGCGCATCTGCT.

This clone appeared many times. Any gene name here is a mouse gene name. From the germline J gene comes the end of the CDR3, since the read stops 4 residues before it. The chain is built from TRBV1 and TRBJ2-1; TRBD1 matches at 8 bases. Germline values: CDR1 NSQYPW, CDR2 LRSPGD (reference sequence). The CDR3 totals 15 residues. J gave up 1 base and V 2 bases, and 1 base lay outside the gene matches. CDR3 DNA (partial): TGCACCTGCAGTGCACAGGGGGCGAACTATGCT. This encodes CTCSAQGANYA. In full, the CDR3 reads CTCSAQGANYAEQFF.